Presented here are 14 T cell receptor beta chains from one specimen sequenced in a study of CD8+ T cells in alopecia areata (dated by TCRdb to the late 2010s). Receptor amplification or capture employed the immunoSEQ multiplex PCR assay. For TCR sequencing, RNA was extracted from every sample and reverse transcribed into cDNA to serve as template. TCRdb obtained this table from immuneACCESS and retained in-frame rearrangements with V and J assigned. These tables miss some clones; where compared with another copy, unresolved V genes account for less than half of the shortfall, and the remainder is unexplained. Counted in this sample were about 88,000 clones; 44% of them appeared once. The ten most abundant clones make up less than 20% of the sample. The sample's time point label, in plain terms: 24 weeks on oral tofacitinib. The treatment or condition label, read with the paper, signifies: oral pan-JAK inhibitor, 5-10 mg twice daily.

Sequenced material: CD8+ T cells sorted from blood, taken at week 24, from a patient treated with tofacitinib. Source of these receptors: a human donor with alopecia areata.

Worth noting for this clone: A much larger clone lies one base from this, so it may be a read error. The genes are TRBV4-1 and TRBJ2-2; TRBD2 matches 10 bases. The CDR3 loop spans 15 amino acids. The germline V gene has CDR1 MGHRA and CDR2 YSYEKL. The CDR3 here is CASRLGTSDTGELFF. In nucleotides, the CDR3 is TGTGCCAGCAGACTAGGGACTAGCGACACCGGAGAGCTGTTTTTT.

To note about this clone: A far larger clone is one base from this, pointing to a likely read error. This chain uses TRBV5-6 with TRBJ2-4; D might be TRBD1 (7 bases). The germline gives CDR1 SGHDT, CDR2 YYEEEE. Trimming stripped 2 bases from V and 6 bases from J, with 12 bases between. This CDR3 has 14 residues. The CDR3: CASSLDQGGNIQYF. CDR3 in DNA: TGTGCCAGCAGCTTAGACCAGGGGGGAAACATTCAGTACTTC.

The chain has TRBV9 and TRBJ2-7; D uncertain. Germline lookup yields CDR1 SGDLS and CDR2 YYNGEE. V was trimmed by 0 bases and J by 2 bases, leaving 12 bases between them. The CDR3 is made up of 15 amino acids. CDR3 sequence reads: CASSVEDSPTYEQYF. The CDR3 nucleotides are TGTGCCAGCAGCGTAGAAGATAGCCCAACCTACGAGCAGTACTTC.

This clone has only one observation. V and J are TRBV5-8 and TRBJ1-2; the D is unclear. Trimming shortened V by 5 bases and J by 5 bases, and 22 bases separated the two germline ends. The CDR3 length is 16 residues. From germline, CDR1 is SGHTS and CDR2 YDEGEE. CDR3 in DNA: TGTGCCAGCAGTAGGTTTGCTGTCCGGGATTCATATGGCTACACCTTC. Protein: CASSRFAVRDSYGYTF.

The chain is built from TRBV5-1 and TRBJ2-2; TRBD2 matches at 10 bases. Germline assignment: CDR1 SGHRS and CDR2 YFSETQ. The CDR3 covers 19 residues. J gave up 0 bases and V 1 base, and 9 bases lay outside the gene matches. CDR3 sequence: CASSLLALAGSTNTGELFF. CDR3 nucleotides: TGCGCCAGCAGCTTGCTCGCACTAGCGGGATCCACGAACACCGGGGAGCTGTTTTTT.

The sample holds many counts of this clone. V gene TRBV27 combines with J gene TRBJ2-7; D is ambiguous. Germline CDR1 reads MNHEY; CDR2 reads SMNVEV (reference sequence). The CDR3 spans 14 residues. V lost 6 bases to trimming and J lost 2 bases, with 14 bases between them. This chain's CDR3 is CASSPGQRPYEQYF. CDR3 in DNA: TGTGCCAGCAGCCCTGGCCAGCGACCCTACGAGCAGTACTTC.

This chain joins TRBV7-9 and TRBJ2-7; possible D gene TRBD1, 6 bases. Germline assignment: CDR1 SEHNR and CDR2 FQNEAQ (reference sequence). The CDR3 runs to 11 residues. V was shortened by 6 bases and J by 6 bases, with 9 bases between the two germline ends. The CDR3: CASSVTGEQYF. DNA for the CDR3: TGTGCCAGCAGTGTGACAGGCGAGCAGTACTTC.

This clone is classed as medium-sized. The chain couples TRBV27 to TRBJ1-1; D might be TRBD1 (5 bases). The CDR3 sequence is 13 residues long. The V end lost 2 bases, the J end lost 5 bases, and 9 bases lay between the germline ends. The germline gives CDR1 MNHEY, CDR2 SMNVEV (reference sequence). The CDR3 region has the DNA TGTGCCAGCAGTTTAACCGGGGCAACTGAAGCTTTCTTT. Translating gives CASSLTGATEAFF.

This clone was seen a handful of times. This chain uses TRBV21-1 with TRBJ1-3. TRBV21-1 is described as a pseudogene. This CDR3 has 12 amino acids. Here the CDR3 reads CASRGAGNTIYF. For the CDR3, the DNA is TGTGCCAGCCGAGGAGCTGGAAACACCATATATTTT.

This rearrangement joins TRBV1 to TRBJ1-1; no DNA check was done on the table's D call, TRBD1. TRBV1 is an annotated pseudogene. The CDR3 runs to 17 residues. CDR3 residues: CTSSQAGTGGLVTEAFF. The CDR3 DNA is TGCACCAGCAGCCAAGCCGGGACAGGGGGATTGGTTACTGAAGCTTTCTTT.

This clone came up a few times. The CDR3: CASSRDQETQYF. The CDR3 region has the DNA TGTGCCAGCAGCCGTGACCAAGAGACCCAGTACTTC. The chain carries TRBV7-9 and TRBJ2-5; no definite D call. The CDR3 loop spans 12 amino acids. CDR1 and CDR2 from the germline V gene are SEHNR and FQNEAQ (reference sequence). The ends were cut back, 5 bases at V and 0 bases at J, with 4 bases in the middle.

V gene TRBV7-3 combines with J gene TRBJ2-3; 14 nucleotides align to TRBD2. Germline V CDR1 and CDR2: SGHTA, FQGTGA. The CDR3 covers 19 residues. The junction had 12 bases not matched to a gene; V was cut back by 3 bases and J by 4 bases. The CDR3 reads CASSFRARGLAGVSDTQYF. The DNA of the CDR3 is TGTGCCAGCAGCTTCCGCGCCCGGGGACTAGCGGGAGTATCAGATACGCAGTATTTT.

This clone was counted only a few times. CDR3 sequence (DNA): TGCAGCGCTGGGGGTTCCTACGAGCAGTACTTC. Translating gives CSAGGSYEQYF. This sequence joins TRBV29-1 and TRBJ2-7; D tentatively reads TRBD1 or TRBD2 (5 bases each). This CDR3 is 11 amino acids long. Germline V gene data show CDR1 as SQVTM and CDR2 as ANQGSEA. Trimming removed 7 bases at V and 1 base at J, with 8 bases between.

The CDR3 protein is CASSLIPTGKSREQYF. The CDR3 region has the DNA TGTGCCAGCAGTTTGATCCCGACAGGGAAGTCGCGCGAGCAGTACTTC. The chain is built from TRBV27 and TRBJ2-7, with 7 bases fitting TRBD1. CDR3 length equals 16 residues. Looked up from germline, CDR1 is MNHEY and CDR2 is SMNVEV (reference sequence). V shed 3 bases, J shed 6 bases, and the junction held 14 bases outside the gene matches.